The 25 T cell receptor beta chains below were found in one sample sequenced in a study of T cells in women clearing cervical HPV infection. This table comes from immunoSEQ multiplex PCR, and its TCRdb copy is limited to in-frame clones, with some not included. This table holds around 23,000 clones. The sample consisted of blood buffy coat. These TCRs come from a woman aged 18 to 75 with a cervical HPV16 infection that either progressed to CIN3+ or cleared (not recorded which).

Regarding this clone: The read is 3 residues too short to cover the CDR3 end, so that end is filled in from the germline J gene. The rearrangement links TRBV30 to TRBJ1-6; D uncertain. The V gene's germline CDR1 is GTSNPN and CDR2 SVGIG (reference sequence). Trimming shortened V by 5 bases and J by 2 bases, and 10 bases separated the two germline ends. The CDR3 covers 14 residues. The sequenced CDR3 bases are TGTGCCTGGTCAACGGGTGCCTATAATTCACCC. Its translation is CAWSTGAYNSP. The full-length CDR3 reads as CAWSTGAYNSPLHF.

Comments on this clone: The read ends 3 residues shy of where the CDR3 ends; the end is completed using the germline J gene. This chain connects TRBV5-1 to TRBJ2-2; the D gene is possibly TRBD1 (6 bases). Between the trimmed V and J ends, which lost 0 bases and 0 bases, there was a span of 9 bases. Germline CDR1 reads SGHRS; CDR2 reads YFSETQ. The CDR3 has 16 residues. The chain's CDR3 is CASSLVQGPNTGELFF. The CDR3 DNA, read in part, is TGCGCCAGCAGCTTGGTACAGGGCCCGAACACCGGGGAG.

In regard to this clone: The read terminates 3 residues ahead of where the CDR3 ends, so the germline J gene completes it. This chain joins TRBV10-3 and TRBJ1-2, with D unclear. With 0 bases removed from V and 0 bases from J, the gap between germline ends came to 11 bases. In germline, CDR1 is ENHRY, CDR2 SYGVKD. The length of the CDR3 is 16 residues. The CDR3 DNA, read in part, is TGTGCCATCAGTGAGTCCCCGAGGCCGTCTAACTATGGC. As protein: CAISESPRPSNYG. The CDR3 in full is CAISESPRPSNYGYTF.

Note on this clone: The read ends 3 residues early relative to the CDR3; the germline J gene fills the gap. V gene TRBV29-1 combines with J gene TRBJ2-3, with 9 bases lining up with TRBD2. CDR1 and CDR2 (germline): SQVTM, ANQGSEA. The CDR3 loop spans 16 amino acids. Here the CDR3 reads CSVAQPERMSGRTQYF. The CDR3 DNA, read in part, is TGCAGCGTTGCCCAACCGGAGCGTATGAGCGGGAGGACG.

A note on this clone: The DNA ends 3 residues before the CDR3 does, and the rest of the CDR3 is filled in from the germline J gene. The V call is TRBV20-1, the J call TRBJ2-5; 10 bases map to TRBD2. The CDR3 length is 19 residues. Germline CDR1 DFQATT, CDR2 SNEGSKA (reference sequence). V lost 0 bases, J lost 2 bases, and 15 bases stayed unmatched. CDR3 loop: CSAREGIAGGPIKQETQYF. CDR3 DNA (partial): TGCAGTGCTAGAGAGGGGATAGCGGGGGGCCCTATAAAACAAGAGACC.

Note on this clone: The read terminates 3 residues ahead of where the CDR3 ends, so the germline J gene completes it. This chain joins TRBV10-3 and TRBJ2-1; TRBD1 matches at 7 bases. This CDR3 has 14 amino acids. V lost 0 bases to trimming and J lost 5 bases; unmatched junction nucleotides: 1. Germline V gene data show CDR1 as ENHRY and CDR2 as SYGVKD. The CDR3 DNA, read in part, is TGTGCCATCAGTGAGTCGGGACAGAACAATGAG. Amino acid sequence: CAISESGQNNE. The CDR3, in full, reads CAISESGQNNEQFF.

CDR3 DNA, as far as it was read: TGTGCCAGCCGATTAACTAGCGGGGGAGGCAATGAG. Translating gives CASRLTSGGGNE. From start to end, the CDR3 is CASRLTSGGGNEQFF. J is TRBJ2-1 and V is TRBV2; 11 bases are a match to TRBD2. The CDR3 extends 3 residues past the end of the read, so its final part is completed from the germline J gene. The CDR3 is 15 amino acids. Per the germline V gene, CDR1 is SNHLY and CDR2 is FYNNEI. V shed 8 bases and J 6 bases; nucleotides not matched to a gene: 9.

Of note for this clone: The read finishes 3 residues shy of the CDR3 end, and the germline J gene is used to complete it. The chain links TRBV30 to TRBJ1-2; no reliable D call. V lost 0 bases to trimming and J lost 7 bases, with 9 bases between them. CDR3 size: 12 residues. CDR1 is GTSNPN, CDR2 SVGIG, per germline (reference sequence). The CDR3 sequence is CAWSVWAAGYTF. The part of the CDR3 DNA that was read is TGTGCCTGGAGTGTCTGGGCCGCTGGC.

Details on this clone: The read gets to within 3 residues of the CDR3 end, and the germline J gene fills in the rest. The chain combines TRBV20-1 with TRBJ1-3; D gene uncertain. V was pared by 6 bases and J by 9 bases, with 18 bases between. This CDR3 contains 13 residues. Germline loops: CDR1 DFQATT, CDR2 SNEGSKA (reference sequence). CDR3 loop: CSAESQFRGTIYF. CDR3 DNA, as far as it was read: TGCAGTGCAGAGTCCCAGTTTCGCGGCACC.

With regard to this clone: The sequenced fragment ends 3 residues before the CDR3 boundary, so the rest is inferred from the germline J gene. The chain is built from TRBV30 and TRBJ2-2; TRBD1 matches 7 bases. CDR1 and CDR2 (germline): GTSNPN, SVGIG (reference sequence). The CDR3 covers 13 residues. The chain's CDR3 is CAWSGQGNSPLFF. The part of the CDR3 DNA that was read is TGTGCCTGGAGTGGACAGGGTAATTCACCG.

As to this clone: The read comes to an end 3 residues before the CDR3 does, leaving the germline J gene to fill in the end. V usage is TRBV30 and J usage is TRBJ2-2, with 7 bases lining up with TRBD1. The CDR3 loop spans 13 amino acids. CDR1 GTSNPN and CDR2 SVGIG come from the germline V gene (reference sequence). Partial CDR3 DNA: TGTGCCTGGGGGGGACAGCCTAATGAAAAG. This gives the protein CAWGGQPNEK. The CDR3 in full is CAWGGQPNEKLFF. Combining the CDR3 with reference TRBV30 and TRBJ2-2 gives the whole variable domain SQTIHQWPATLVQPVGSPLSLECTVEGTSNPNLYWYRQAAGRGLQLLFYSVGIGQISSEVPQNLSASRPQDRQFILSSKKLLLSDSGFYLCAWGGQPNEKLFFGEGSRLTVL.

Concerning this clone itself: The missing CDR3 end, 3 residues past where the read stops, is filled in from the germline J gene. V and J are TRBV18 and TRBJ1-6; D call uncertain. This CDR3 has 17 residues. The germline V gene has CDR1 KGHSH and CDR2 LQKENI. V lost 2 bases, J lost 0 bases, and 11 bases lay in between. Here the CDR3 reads CASSPRRTYSYNSPLHF. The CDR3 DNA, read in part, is TGTGCCAGCTCACCAAGGAGGACTTACTCCTATAATTCACCC. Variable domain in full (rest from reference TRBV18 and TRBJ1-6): NAGVMQNPRHLVRRRGQEARLRCSPMKGHSHVYWYRQLPEEGLKFMVYLQKENIIDESGMPKERFSAEFPKEGPSILRIQQVVRGDSAAYFCASSPRRTYSYNSPLHFGNGTRLTVT.

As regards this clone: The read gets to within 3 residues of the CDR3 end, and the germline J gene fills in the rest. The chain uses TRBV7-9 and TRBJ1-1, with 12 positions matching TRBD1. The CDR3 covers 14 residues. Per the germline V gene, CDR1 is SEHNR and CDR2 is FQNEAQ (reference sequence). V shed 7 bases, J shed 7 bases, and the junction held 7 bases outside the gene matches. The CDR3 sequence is CASTGGQGAIEAFF. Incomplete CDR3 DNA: TGTGCCAGCACCGGGGGACAGGGGGCAATTGAA.

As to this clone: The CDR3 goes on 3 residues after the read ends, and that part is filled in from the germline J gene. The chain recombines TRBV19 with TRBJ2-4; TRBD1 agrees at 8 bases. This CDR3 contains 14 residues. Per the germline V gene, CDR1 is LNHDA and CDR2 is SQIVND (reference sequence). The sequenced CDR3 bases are TGTGCCAGTAGTCCGAGACAGGGGTGGTATGGT. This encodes CASSPRQGWYG. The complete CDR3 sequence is CASSPRQGWYGQYF.

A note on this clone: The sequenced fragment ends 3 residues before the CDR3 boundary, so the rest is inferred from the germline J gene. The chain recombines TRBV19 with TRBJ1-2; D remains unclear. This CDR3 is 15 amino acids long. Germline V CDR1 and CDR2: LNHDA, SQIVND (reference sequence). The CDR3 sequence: CASARGVAAYNDYTF. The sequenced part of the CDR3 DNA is TGTGCCAGCGCCCGTGGGGTAGCGGCATACAATGAC.

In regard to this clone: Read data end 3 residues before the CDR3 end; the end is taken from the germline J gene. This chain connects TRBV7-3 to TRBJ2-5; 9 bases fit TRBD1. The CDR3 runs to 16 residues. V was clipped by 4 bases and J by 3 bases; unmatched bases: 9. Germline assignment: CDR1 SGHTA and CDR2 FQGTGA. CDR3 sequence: CASSSQEGTGKETQYF. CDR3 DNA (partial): TGTGCCAGCAGCTCCCAGGAGGGGACAGGGAAAGAGACC. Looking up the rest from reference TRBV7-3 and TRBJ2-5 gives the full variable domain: GAGVSQTPSNKVTEKGKYVELRCDPISGHTALYWYRQSLGQGPEFLIYFQGTGAADDSGLPNDRFFAVRPEGSVSTLKIQRTERGDSAVYLCASSSQEGTGKETQYFGPGTRLLVL.

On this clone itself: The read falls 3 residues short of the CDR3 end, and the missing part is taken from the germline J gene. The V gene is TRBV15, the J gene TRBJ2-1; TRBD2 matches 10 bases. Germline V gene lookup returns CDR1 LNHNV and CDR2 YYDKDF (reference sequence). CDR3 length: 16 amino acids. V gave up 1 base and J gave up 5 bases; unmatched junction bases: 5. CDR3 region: CATSRALAGVNNEQFF. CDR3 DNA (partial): TGTGCCACCAGCAGAGCCCTAGCGGGGGTGAACAATGAG.

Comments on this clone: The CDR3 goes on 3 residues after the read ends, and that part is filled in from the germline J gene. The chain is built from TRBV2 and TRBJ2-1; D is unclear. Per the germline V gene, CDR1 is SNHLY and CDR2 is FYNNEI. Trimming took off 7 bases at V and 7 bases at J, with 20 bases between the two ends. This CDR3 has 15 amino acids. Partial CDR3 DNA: TGTGCCAGCACCCTATTAGGCGGCTTAACAAATGAG. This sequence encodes CASTLLGGLTNE. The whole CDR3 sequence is CASTLLGGLTNEQFF.

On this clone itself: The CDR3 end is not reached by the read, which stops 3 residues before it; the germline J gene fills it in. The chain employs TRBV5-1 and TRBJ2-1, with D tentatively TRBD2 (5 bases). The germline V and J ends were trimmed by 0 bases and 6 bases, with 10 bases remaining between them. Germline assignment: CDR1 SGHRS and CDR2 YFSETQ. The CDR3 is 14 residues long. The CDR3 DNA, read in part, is TGCGCCAGCAGCTTGGGCGAGACTATCAATGAG. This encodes CASSLGETINE. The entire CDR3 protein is CASSLGETINEQFF. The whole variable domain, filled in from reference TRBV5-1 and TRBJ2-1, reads KAGVTQTPRYLIKTRGQQVTLSCSPISGHRSVSWYQQTPGQGLQFLFEYFSETQRNKGNFPGRFSGRQFSNSRSEMNVSTLELGDSALYLCASSLGETINEQFFGPGTRLTVL.

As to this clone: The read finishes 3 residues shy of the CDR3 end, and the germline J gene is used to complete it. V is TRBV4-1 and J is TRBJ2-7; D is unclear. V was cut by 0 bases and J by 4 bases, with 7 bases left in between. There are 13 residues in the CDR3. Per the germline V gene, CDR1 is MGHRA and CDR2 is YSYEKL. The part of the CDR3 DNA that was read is TGCGCCAGCAGCCAAGATTCGAGGTACGAG. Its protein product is CASSQDSRYE. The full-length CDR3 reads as CASSQDSRYEQYF.

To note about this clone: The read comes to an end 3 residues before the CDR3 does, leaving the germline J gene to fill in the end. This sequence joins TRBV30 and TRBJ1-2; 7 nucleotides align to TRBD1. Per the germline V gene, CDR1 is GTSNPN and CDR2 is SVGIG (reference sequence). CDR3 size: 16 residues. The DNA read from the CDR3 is TGTGCCTGGAGCCCGGGGGGGGGCTATGGGACAGATACC. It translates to CAWSPGGGYGTDT. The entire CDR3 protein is CAWSPGGGYGTDTYTF.

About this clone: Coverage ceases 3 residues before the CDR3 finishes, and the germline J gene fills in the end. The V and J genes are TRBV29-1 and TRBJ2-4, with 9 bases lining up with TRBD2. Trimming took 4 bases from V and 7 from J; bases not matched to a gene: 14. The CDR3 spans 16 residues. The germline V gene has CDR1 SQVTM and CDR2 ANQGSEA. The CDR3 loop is CSVVGSGGRAGNIQYF. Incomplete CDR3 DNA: TGCAGCGTTGTCGGTTCTGGCGGGAGGGCGGGGAACATT.

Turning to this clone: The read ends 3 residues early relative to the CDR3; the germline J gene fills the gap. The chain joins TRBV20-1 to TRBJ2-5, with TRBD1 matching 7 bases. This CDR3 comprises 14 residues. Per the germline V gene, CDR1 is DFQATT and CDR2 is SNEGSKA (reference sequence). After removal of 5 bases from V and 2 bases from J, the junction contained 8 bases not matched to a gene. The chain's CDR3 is CSALLGTEQETQYF. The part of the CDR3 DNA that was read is TGCAGTGCTCTACTTGGGACAGAACAAGAGACC.

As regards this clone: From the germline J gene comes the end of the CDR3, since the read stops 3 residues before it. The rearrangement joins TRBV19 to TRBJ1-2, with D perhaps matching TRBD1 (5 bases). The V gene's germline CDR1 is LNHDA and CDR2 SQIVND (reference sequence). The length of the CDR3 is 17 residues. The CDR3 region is CASSPFQGTSVVNDYTF. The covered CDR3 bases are TGTGCCAGTAGTCCGTTTCAAGGGACTAGCGTAGTTAATGAC.

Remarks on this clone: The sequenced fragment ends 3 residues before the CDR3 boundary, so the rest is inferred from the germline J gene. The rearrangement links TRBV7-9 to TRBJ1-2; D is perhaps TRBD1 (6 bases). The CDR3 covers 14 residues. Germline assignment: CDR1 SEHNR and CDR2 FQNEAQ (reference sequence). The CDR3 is CASTTSGGYNDYTF. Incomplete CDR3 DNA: TGTGCCAGCACTACCAGCGGGGGCTACAATGAC.